This T cell receptor (beta chain) was recovered during a study of blood T cell repertoires in COVID-19 (dated by TCRdb to 2019 to 2021). For the study in its entirety: The collaborator samples originated in the United States, Italy and Spain and spanned the acute and convalescent phases of COVID-19. The material from the prospective study consisted of cDNA or gDNA derived from T cells, B-cell-depleted T cells, or PBMCs. The dataset comprised deeply sampled blood TCRbeta repertoires from subjects exposed to, actively infected with, or recovered from COVID-19. The repertoires were made available in a free public database intended to serve as a resource for research on the immune response to SARS-CoV-2. The samples were drawn from two sources: the first 160 participants of the ongoing ImmuneRACE study, and 1,254 subjects contributed by 6 global collaborators. A de-identified subject ID, COVID-19 status, age in years and sex were almost always included in the sample metadata. Where available, HLA class I and class II types were taken from metadata supplied by the sample provider and were not determined by assay-based typing.

From a lookup of the germline V gene, CDR1 and CDR2 are SGHRS and YFSETQ. The CDR3, from cysteine to phenylalanine, totals 17 residues. Kept here is only the CDR3 DNA, which spans 51 bases and is read in frame from base 1. Germline trimming: 2 bases from V, 0 bases from J; junction bases outside gene matches: 7. Comments on this clone: The clone's antigen remains unknown. No much larger clonotype is one base removed from it; base qualities were not supplied.

TCRbeta CDR3 regions were amplified from genomic DNA using the immunoSEQ Assay, a bias-controlled multiplex PCR. In the paper's pipeline: Nucleated cell counts per sample were estimated from amplification of reference gene primers within the assay. To quantify the absolute abundance of each unique TCRbeta CDR3 rearrangement, sequence reads were collapsed and filtered. For each sample, productive Simpson clonality was calculated as the square root of Simpson's diversity index over productive rearrangements. TCRdb holds this immuneACCESS table with in-frame rearrangements only. Some clones are missing; in checked studies, unresolved V genes explain under half, and the rest has no known cause. V and J calls and clone size follow that table, whereas D and trimming were derived from the DNA. Recorded for this sample are about 160,000 clones; approximately 80% of them occurred a single time. 4.5% to 7.5% of the sample belongs to the ten largest clones.

Participants in the prospective study were aged about 18 to 95 years, lived in some 24 United States geographic areas, and enrolled through a virtual design. In the prospective study, participants were assigned to cohorts based on the clinical history participants reported in a screening survey and a study questionnaire. Recovered participants in ImmuneRACE Cohort 3 were defined as having two consecutive negative NP/OP PCR tests, clearance from a healthcare professional, or resolution of symptoms. Each participant in the prospective study had whole blood, serum and a nasopharyngeal or oropharyngeal swab collected by mobile phlebotomists. Prospective study participants could optionally give additional blood draws and questionnaires over an approximately 2-month period. Blood samples from the prospective study were shipped frozen or at room temperature prior to DNA extraction. Broad study findings and their caveats: Clinical and demographic metadata were provided uncurated, with the amount varying by source and participant.

The sample consisted of PBMCs or T cells enriched from blood (not recorded which). The TCR was taken from a man aged 40-50 years who had recovered from COVID-19. The V gene is TRBV5-1 and the J gene is TRBJ2-1, and 8 bases in between align with TRBD2. CDR3 region: CASSFGSGASSYNEQFF. The nucleotide sequence is given as TGCGCCAGCAGCTTCGGTAGCGGGGCTAGCTCCTACAATGAGCAGTTCTTC. With all but the CDR3 taken from the reference TRBV5-1 and TRBJ2-1 genes, the full variable domain is: KAGVTQTPRYLIKTRGQQVTLSCSPISGHRSVSWYQQTPGQGLQFLFEYFSETQRNKGNFPGRFSGRQFSNSRSEMNVSTLELGDSALYLCASSFGSGASSYNEQFFGPGTRLTVL.